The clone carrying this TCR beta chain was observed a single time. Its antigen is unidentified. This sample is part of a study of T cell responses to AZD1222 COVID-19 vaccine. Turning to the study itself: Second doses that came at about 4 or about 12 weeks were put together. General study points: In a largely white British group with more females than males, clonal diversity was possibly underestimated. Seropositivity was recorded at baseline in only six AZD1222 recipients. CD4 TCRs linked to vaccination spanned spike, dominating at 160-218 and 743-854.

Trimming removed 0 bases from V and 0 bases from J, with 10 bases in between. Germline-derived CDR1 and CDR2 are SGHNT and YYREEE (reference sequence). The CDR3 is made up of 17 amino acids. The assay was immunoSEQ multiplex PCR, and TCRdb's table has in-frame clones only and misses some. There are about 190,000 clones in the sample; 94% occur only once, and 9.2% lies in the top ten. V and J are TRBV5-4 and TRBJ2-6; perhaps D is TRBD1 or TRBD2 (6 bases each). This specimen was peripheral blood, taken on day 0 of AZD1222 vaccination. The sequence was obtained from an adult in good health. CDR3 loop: CASSLGRGSSGANVLTF. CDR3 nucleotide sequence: TGTGCCAGCAGCTTGGGGAGGGGGTCCTCTGGGGCCAACGTCCTGACTTTC. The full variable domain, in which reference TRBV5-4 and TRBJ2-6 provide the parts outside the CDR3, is ETGVTQSPTHLIKTRGQQVTLRCSSQSGHNTVSWYQQALGQGPQFIFQYYREEENGRGNFPPRFSGLQFPNYSSELNVNALELDDSALYLCASSLGRGSSGANVLTFGAGSRLTVL.